This T cell receptor beta chain was recovered during a study of blood T cell repertoires in COVID-19 (dated by TCRdb to the early 2020s). As for the study more broadly: Samples covering the acute and convalescent phases of COVID-19 were provided by collaborators in the United States, Italy and Spain. The prospective study material was composed of cDNA or gDNA derived from T cells, B-cell-depleted T cells, or PBMCs. Subjects who had been exposed to COVID-19, were actively infected with it, or had recovered from it provided the deeply sampled blood TCRbeta repertoires that made up the dataset. The repertoires were released in a freely available public database intended as a resource for research on the immune response to SARS-CoV-2. The samples were drawn from two sources: the first 160 participants of the ongoing ImmuneRACE study, and 1,000 to 1,500 subjects contributed by 6 global collaborators. A de-identified subject ID, COVID-19 status, age in years and sex were almost always included in the sample metadata. Where available, HLA class I and class II types were obtained from metadata supplied by the sample provider rather than from assay-based typing.

About this clone: No antigen is known for it. No base qualities exist here, and no much larger clone lies one base off it.

The research as a whole found: Clinical and demographic metadata were provided uncurated, with the amount varying by source and participant.

In Seattle, one collaborating source enrolled patients while the infection was active and tracked those patients longitudinally over the course of disease. Collaborating institutions collected whole blood in K2EDTA tubes following their own protocols. Collaborator samples were shipped for TCRbeta analysis as frozen whole blood, isolated PBMCs, or DNA extracted from either sample type. Trimming removed 7 bases from V and 2 bases from J, leaving 12 bases between the germline ends. Its CDR3 holds 13 amino acids, cysteine through phenylalanine. The read is trimmed to its CDR3 DNA, 39 bases read in frame from base 1. For CDR1 and CDR2, the germline V gene lists MDHEN and SYDVKM. TCRbeta CDR3 regions were amplified from genomic DNA using the immunoSEQ Assay, a bias-controlled multiplex PCR. In the authors' own workflow: The number of nucleated cells in each sample was estimated by amplification of reference gene primers within the assay. To quantify the absolute abundance of each unique TCRbeta CDR3 rearrangement, sequence reads were collapsed and filtered. For each sample, productive Simpson clonality was calculated by taking the square root of Simpson's diversity index across productive rearrangements. The immuneACCESS repertoire file appears here via TCRdb, limited to in-frame rearrangements. These files lack a portion of the clones; in checked studies, under half of the deficit traces to unresolved V genes, and the cause of the others is not known. V and J calls and clone size are those listed in that table; D and trimming were worked out from the DNA. This sample gives 300,000 to 400,000 clones in total; approximately 90% of them show up just once. The top ten constitute approximately 9.3% of the sample.

This receptor chain uses TRBV28 and TRBJ2-7; TRBD2 is a possible D gene, resting on 5 matching bases. Sequenced sample: peripheral blood. The sequence was collected from a man aged 25 to 40 with COVID-19, enrolled during active disease. The bases read TGTGCCAGCACTAGACTATTACCCTACGAGCAGTACTTC. Its product reads: CASTRLLPYEQYF.